Listed below are T cell receptor beta chains from one sample, sequenced in a study of blood T cell repertoires in COVID-19. Some clones are missing from TCRdb's copy, which holds only in-frame ones; the method was immunoSEQ multiplex PCR. Here the sample spans 12,000 to 15,000 clones, more than 70% being singletons. The sequenced sample was peripheral blood. The receptors shown here come from a human donor in a cohort sampled during active COVID-19. Both conserved end residues are part of each CDR3. A D gene is named only where the DNA matches it firmly. Some rows mark clone size as missing; the rest say once, few, many or name a class of expanded clone.

size,J,V,D,length,DNA,CDR3
.,TRBJ2-5,TRBV2,.,14,TGTGCCAGCAGTGACTGGCAGCCAGGGGAGACCCAGTACTTC,CASSDWQPGETQYF
.,TRBJ1-3,TRBV3-1/TRBV3-2,.,13,TGTGCCAGCAGCTCACTCTCTGGAAACACCATATATTTT,CASSSLSGNTIYF
few,TRBJ2-2,TRBV5-1,TRBD1,14,TGCGCCAGCAGCTTCCGACAGGGAACCGGGGAGCTGTTTTTT,CASSFRQGTGELFF
once,TRBJ2-3,TRBV6-6,.,15,TGTGCCAGCAGAAATGGACTGGCTAGCACAGATACGCAGTATTTT,CASRNGLASTDTQYF
once,TRBJ2-5,TRBV9,TRBD2,16,TGTGCCAGCAGCGTAGCCGGGGGAGGGCCCACGGAGACCCAGTACTTC,CASSVAGGGPTETQYF
.,TRBJ1-5,TRBV27,TRBD1,17,TGTGCCAGCAGTCCGGGACAGGGCCCGTATAGCAATCAGCCCCAGCATTTT,CASSPGQGPYSNQPQHF
.,TRBJ2-7,TRBV20-1,.,15,TGCAGTGCTAGTTGGGGGCAGGGGACCCTCTACGAGCAGTACTTC,CSASWGQGTLYEQYF
.,TRBJ2-7,TRBV3-1/TRBV3-2,TRBD1,15,TGTGCCAGCAGCCATAATGTTGGGACAGGCTACGAGCAGTACTTC,CASSHNVGTGYEQYF
.,TRBJ2-2,TRBV7-8,TRBD1,17,TGTGCCAGCAGCTCCAAACAGGGACAGAAGAACACCGGGGAGCTGTTTTTT,CASSSKQGQKNTGELFF
.,TRBJ1-2,TRBV7-8,.,15,TGTGCCAGCAGCTTAGGAAAGGGGCCGGACTATGGCTACACCTTC,CASSLGKGPDYGYTF
once,TRBJ1-2,TRBV25-1,.,12,TGTGCCAGCAGTGAGGGCAGTTGGGGCTACACCTTC,CASSEGSWGYTF
.,TRBJ1-4,TRBV7-9,.,15,TGTGCCAGCAGCCGTTCAGGGAGGACTAATGAAAAACTGTTTTTT,CASSRSGRTNEKLFF
.,TRBJ2-1,TRBV27,TRBD1,14,TGTGCCAGCATTAGCTCCAGGACAGGCTCTGAGCAGTTCTTC,CASISSRTGSEQFF
.,TRBJ2-6,TRBV4-2,TRBD2,19,TGTGCCAGCAGCCCAAAAGGTATTAGCGGGAGCTCTGGGGCCAACGTCCTGACTTTC,CASSPKGISGSSGANVLTF
.,TRBJ2-1,TRBV29-1,TRBD1,14,TGCAGCGCCAAACCGGGACAGGGCAACAATGAGCAGTTCTTC,CSAKPGQGNNEQFF
.,TRBJ1-3,TRBV5-1,TRBD1,15,TGCGCCAGCAGCCTTGGGACAGTCCAGCTTGGCACCATATATTTT,CASSLGTVQLGTIYF
.,TRBJ2-7,TRBV3-1/TRBV3-2,.,15,TGTGCCAGCAGCCAAGGAGGCAGGGTTCTAGGAGAGCAGTACTTC,CASSQGGRVLGEQYF
.,TRBJ2-7,TRBV5-1,TRBD2,14,TGCGCCAGCAGCTTGATGGCGGGAGCGCGGGAGCAGTACTTC,CASSLMAGAREQYF
.,TRBJ2-5,TRBV3-1/TRBV3-2,TRBD2,17,TGTGCCAGCAGCTCAGAAAAGGCTAGCGGGTTCCATGAGACCCAGTACTTC,CASSSEKASGFHETQYF
.,TRBJ2-7,TRBV7-6,.,15,TGTGCCAGCAGCCGGGACTCCCGACCATCTACCGAGCAGTACTTC,CASSRDSRPSTEQYF
once,TRBJ1-1,TRBV18,.,14,TGTGCCAGCCTTAAGGACAGAAAGAACACTGAAGCTTTCTTT,CASLKDRKNTEAFF
once,TRBJ2-5,TRBV29-1,TRBD2,15,TGCAGCGTTTGGACTAGCGGGAGGGCCGGAGAGACCCAGTACTTC,CSVWTSGRAGETQYF
.,TRBJ2-1,TRBV5-1,TRBD2,17,TGCGCCAGCAGCTTTTCTAGCGGGAGGGATTCCTACAATGAGCAGTTCTTC,CASSFSSGRDSYNEQFF
.,TRBJ2-1,TRBV27,.,16,TGTGCCAGTGGCCGGACCCGGGACACCTACTACAATGAGCAGTTCTTC,CASGRTRDTYYNEQFF
.,TRBJ2-2,TRBV18,TRBD1,15,TGTGCCAGTTCTCCGGGACAGGGGTACACCGGGGAGCTGTTTTTT,CASSPGQGYTGELFF
.,TRBJ2-1,TRBV4-1,TRBD2,16,TGCGCCAGCAGCCAAACCACTAGCGGGAGTTACAATGAGCAGTTCTTC,CASSQTTSGSYNEQFF
.,TRBJ1-3,TRBV2,.,14,TGTGCCAGCAGGATCAGGGGCTCTGGAAACACCATATATTTT,CASRIRGSGNTIYF
.,TRBJ2-3,TRBV28,TRBD2,16,TGTGCCAGCAGTTTGGAGCCTATCGGGAGGTGGGATACGCAGTATTTT,CASSLEPIGRWDTQYF
few,TRBJ2-3,TRBV18,TRBD2,14,TGTGCCAGCTCACCGGGACTAGAAAGGAATACGCAGTATTTT,CASSPGLERNTQYF
.,TRBJ2-1,TRBV27,TRBD2,16,TGTGCCAGCAGCCCATTAGCGGGAGCAAATTACAATGAGCAGTTCTTC,CASSPLAGANYNEQFF
.,TRBJ1-2,TRBV6-5,.,13,TGTGCCAGCAAACAGGGCCTGGACTATGGCTACACCTTC,CASKQGLDYGYTF
.,TRBJ1-5,TRBV6-6,.,14,TGTGCCAGCAGTTACCTTGCGCCCAATCAGCCCCAGCATTTT,CASSYLAPNQPQHF
few,TRBJ2-1,TRBV30,TRBD2,12,TGTGCCTGGAGTAGTAGCGGGAGGGAGCAGTTCTTC,CAWSSSGREQFF
.,TRBJ1-5,TRBV4-1,.,14,TGCGCCAGCAGCTACAGACCCGCAGGGCAGCCCCAGCATTTT,CASSYRPAGQPQHF
.,TRBJ2-1,TRBV5-4,TRBD1,15,TGTGCCAGCAGCTTGGGGACAGGGGTGTCAGGTGAGCAGTTCTTC,CASSLGTGVSGEQFF
.,TRBJ2-3,TRBV3-1/TRBV3-2,TRBD2,17,TGTGCCAGCAGCACTCATCGACTAGCGGGAGTTACAGATACGCAGTATTTT,CASSTHRLAGVTDTQYF
.,TRBJ1-2,TRBV21-1,.,14,TGTGCCAGCAGCAAAGGACAGGGGGCCGGTGGCTACACCTTC,CASSKGQGAGGYTF
few,TRBJ2-3,TRBV28,.,13,TGTGCCAGCAGTCCCCCTAGCACAGATACGCAGTATTTT,CASSPPSTDTQYF
.,TRBJ1-2,TRBV19,TRBD1,13,TGTGCCAGTAGCCCCAGGGGGGCCTATGGCTACACCTTC,CASSPRGAYGYTF
once,TRBJ1-3,TRBV28,.,12,TGTGCCAGCAGTCCCCTTCCGGACACCATATATTTT,CASSPLPDTIYF